This TCR beta chain was identified during a study of metastatic and nonmetastatic thyroid tumors. About the research overall: A comparison of repertoires was made across blood and tumor or nodule tissue from malignant and benign thyroid patients.

Original processing notes: Clinicopathological groups differed in CDR3, with these differences serving to build a distant-metastasis classifier for papillary thyroid cancer. With MiXCR, TCRdb called clones anew from the PCR reads. None of the V and J calls come from the authors' own analysis; TCRdb made them. Of around 34,000 clones in the sample, approximately 32% were seen once. This clone was observed many times. Its target is unknown. Each patient went into thyroid surgery without having received any treatment. Study results and caveats: In both blood and tumor samples, TCR beta diversity was reported significantly higher for malignant than benign nodules.

Source material: blood. The sequence was obtained from a female donor with papillary thyroid cancer or a benign thyroid nodule (not recorded which). Some clones in this sample may be carry-over from other donors' samples.

The CDR3 DNA follows: TGTGCCATCAGTGAGACGGCGAGCACAGATACGCAGTATTTT. It codes for CAISETASTDTQYF. V is TRBV10-3 and J is TRBJ2-3; D unclear. The germline V gene has CDR1 ENHRY and CDR2 SYGVKD. The V end lost 2 bases, the J end lost 0 bases, and 6 bases lay between the germline ends. The CDR3 covers 14 residues.